The T cell receptor beta chain under discussion was sequenced for a study of blood T cell repertoires in COVID-19. Produced via immunoSEQ multiplex PCR; TCRdb's table is partial and in-frame only. The sample carries some 340,000 clones, 75% to 90% recorded once. The sample taken for sequencing was peripheral blood. This sequence was found in a woman younger than 35 with acute or convalescent COVID-19.

The CDR3 spells CATSASGQGIQPQHF. The CDR3 DNA sequence: TGTGCCACCAGTGCTTCGGGACAGGGGATTCAGCCCCAGCATTTT. The chain employs TRBV24-1 and TRBJ1-5; TRBD1 matches at 10 bases. Looked up from germline, CDR1 is KGHDR and CDR2 is SFDVKD. The CDR3 loop spans 15 amino acids. After removal of 5 bases from V and 6 bases from J, the junction contained 6 bases not matched to a gene.